The 14 T cell receptor beta chains below come from one sample, sequenced in a study of blood T cells in healthy people across ages. Primed by a sample-barcoded 5' primer and a J-beta primer mix, a second PCR proceeded for roughly 6 to 12 cycles. Using its own MiXCR run on the 5' RACE reads, TCRdb lists one record per CDR3 protein. The sample consists of roughly 900,000 distinct CDR3 sequences, more than 25% of them appearing once. Specimen: blood. These receptors originate from an elderly woman in good health.

This clonotype was counted at least ten times. V gene TRBV3-1 combines with J gene TRBJ2-4; D not resolved. V lost 3 bases to trimming and J lost 7 bases, with 13 bases between them. From germline, CDR1 is LGHDT and CDR2 YNNKEL (reference sequence). This CDR3 has 14 residues. CDR3 sequence (DNA): TGTGCCAGCAGCCAGAAGGGTGGTGTTAACATTCAGTACTTC. Encoded protein: CASSQKGGVNIQYF.

At least ten counts were recorded for this clonotype. This chain uses TRBV12-3 or TRBV12-4 with TRBJ2-7, with TRBD1 matching over 9 bases. This CDR3 comprises 15 residues. V lost 5 bases to trimming and J lost 2 bases; unmatched junction nucleotides: 7. This CDR3 is CASSVLDRGPYEQYF. CDR3 in DNA: TGTGCCAGCAGTGTCCTGGACAGGGGTCCCTACGAGCAGTACTTC.

This chain links TRBV6-5 with TRBJ2-7; a possible D gene is TRBD2 (6 bases). CDR1 is MNHEY and CDR2 is SVGAGI in the germline V gene. The CDR3 spans 14 residues. Trimming took 2 bases from V and 3 from J, leaving 11 bases between them. The CDR3 nucleotides read TGTGCCAGCAGTTACCGAGCGGGCCTCTACGAGCAGTACTTC. It translates to CASSYRAGLYEQYF.

This clonotype was counted ten times or more. The CDR3 loop is CASSQEPTGGASSTDTQYF. The CDR3, as DNA: TGCGCCAGCAGCCAAGAACCTACAGGGGGCGCCTCTAGCACAGATACGCAGTATTTT. This rearrangement joins TRBV4-3 to TRBJ2-3, with TRBD1 identical over 9 bases. V dropped 0 bases and J dropped 0; count of bases not matched to a gene: 10. CDR1 is LGHNA, CDR2 YSLEER, per germline. This CDR3 contains 19 residues.

This clonotype was seen many times. The gene calls are TRBV7-2 and TRBJ2-6; D is ambiguous. This CDR3 region has 15 residues. Germline V CDR1 and CDR2: SGHTA, FQGNSA. Trimming took 11 bases from V and 2 from J, leaving 16 bases between them. As DNA, the CDR3 is TGTGCCTCTTCTCTGCCTGCGGCTGGGGCCAACGTCCTGACTTTC. Protein product: CASSLPAAGANVLTF.

The chain links TRBV10-2 to TRBJ2-7; 10 bases agree with TRBD2. The V gene end was trimmed by 1 base and the J gene end by 8 bases; junction bases not matched to a gene: 14. The CDR3 contains 17 residues. Germline assignment: CDR1 WSHSY and CDR2 SAAADI. The CDR3 nucleotides read TGCGCCAGCAGTGAGTTCTTGACCGGGACTAGCGATAGACAGCAGTACTTC. It translates to CASSEFLTGTSDRQQYF.

The gene calls are TRBV7-2 and TRBJ2-2; the D gene could be TRBD1 or TRBD2 (5 bases each). This CDR3 comprises 15 residues. Germline loops: CDR1 SGHTA, CDR2 FQGNSA. V dropped 2 bases and J dropped 4 bases, with 11 bases sitting between them. The CDR3 here is CASSLQGRGTGELFF. The CDR3 DNA sequence: TGTGCCAGCAGCTTACAGGGACGAGGCACCGGGGAGCTGTTTTTT.

Regarding this clonotype: A much bigger clone sits one base away, suggesting this may be a read error. This chain connects TRBV29-1 to TRBJ1-5, with a tentative D call TRBD1 (5 bases). Germline V gene lookup returns CDR1 SQVTM and CDR2 ANQGSEA. The CDR3 spans 13 residues. CDR3 region: CSVAGTRNQSQHF. The CDR3 DNA reads TGCAGCGTTGCTGGGACCCGCAATCAGTCCCAGCATTTT.

A word on this clonotype: Just one base apart from a much larger clone, this may be a read error. This rearrangement joins TRBV4-3 to TRBJ2-1; the match to TRBD1 covers 7 bases. With the DNA end fitting TRBJ2-7 better, the J assignment may be wrong. The CDR3 spans 16 residues. Germline CDR1 and CDR2: LGHNA and YSLEER. The CDR3 is CASSHTANRGYNEQYF. For the CDR3, the DNA is TGCGCCAGCAGCCACACGGCCAACAGGGGTTACAATGAGCAGTACTTC.

With respect to this clonotype: A read error is possible here, since a much larger clone lies one base away. The genes are TRBV6-5 and TRBJ2-7, with TRBD1 matching over 8 bases. The V gene end was trimmed by 3 bases and the J gene end by 7 bases; junction bases not matched to a gene: 11. CDR1 and CDR2 from the germline V gene are MNHEY and SVGAGI. CDR3 size: 15 residues. The CDR3: CASSYLDRASHEQYF. For the CDR3, the DNA is TGTGCCAGCAGTTATCTGGACAGGGCGTCCCATGAGCAGTACTTC.

Many counts were recorded for this clonotype. The genes are TRBV7-2 and TRBJ2-3; D possibly matches TRBD1 or TRBD2 (5 bases each). Trimming stripped 7 bases from V and 0 bases from J, with 20 bases between. Germline values: CDR1 SGHTA, CDR2 FQGNSA. This CDR3 has 17 residues. The CDR3 spells CASNLSPVGVSTDTQYF. The CDR3 nucleotides are TGTGCCAGCAACCTTAGCCCCGTGGGGGTCAGCACAGATACGCAGTATTTT. The whole variable domain, filled in from reference TRBV7-2 and TRBJ2-3, reads GAGVSQSPSNKVTEKGKDVELRCDPISGHTALYWYRQSLGQGLEFLIYFQGNSAPDKSGLPSDRFSAERTGGSVSTLTIQRTQQEDSAVYLCASNLSPVGVSTDTQYFGPGTRLTVL.

This clonotype was seen many times. The chain employs TRBV20-1 and TRBJ2-7, with TRBD1 matching over 7 bases. This CDR3 has 11 residues. V shed 6 bases and J 5 bases; nucleotides not matched to a gene: 4. Germline-derived CDR1 and CDR2 are DFQATT and SNEGSKA (reference sequence). This CDR3 is CSAKQGNEQYF. DNA for the CDR3: TGCAGTGCAAAACAGGGGAACGAGCAGTACTTC.

This chain connects TRBV5-1 to TRBJ1-5, with TRBD1 as a possible D gene (5 bases). V was pared by 4 bases and J by 3 bases, with 14 bases between. Germline CDR1 and CDR2: SGHRS and YFSETQ. The CDR3 consists of 15 residues. This CDR3 is CASSRLTGPNQPQHF. DNA for the CDR3: TGCGCCAGCAGCAGACTAACGGGGCCCAATCAGCCCCAGCATTTT.

This clonotype was observed at least ten times. The V call is TRBV27, the J call TRBJ1-2, with 10 nucleotides matching TRBD1. The CDR3 extends over 12 amino acids. Looked up from germline, CDR1 is MNHEY and CDR2 is SMNVEV (reference sequence). Germline trimming cut 10 bases from V and 7 bases from J; bases unmatched to any gene: 6. CDR3 region: CATGQGVGGYTF. The CDR3 DNA reads TGTGCCACCGGACAGGGGGTTGGTGGCTACACCTTC.